This TCR beta chain is from a study of OX40 agonist ivuxolimab in advanced cancers. Points from the study as a whole: With doses of 0.1-3.0 mg/kg, partial responders showed among the lowest clonal expansion.

This clone appeared once. The antigen remains unidentified. Trimming removed 3 bases at V and 9 bases at J, with 15 bases between. CDR3 size: 13 residues. The V gene's germline CDR1 is KGHSH and CDR2 LQKENI. TCRdb keeps only in-frame clones here, not all; method: immunoSEQ multiplex PCR. The sample lists roughly 64,000 clones; more than 85% were seen once. This receptor was taken from an adult with an advanced solid tumor such as melanoma, head and neck, liver or kidney cancer. The V call is TRBV18, the J call TRBJ2-7; tentatively, D is TRBD1 (5 bases). The input for sequencing was CD4+ or CD8+ T cells sorted from blood, taken in a trial of the OX40 agonist ivuxolimab. The DNA of the CDR3 is TGTGCCAGCTCACCCTCGGACACCCTCGGGCAGTACTTC. This translates into CASSPSDTLGQYF. Filled out from reference TRBV18 and TRBJ2-7, the complete variable domain reads NAGVMQNPRHLVRRRGQEARLRCSPMKGHSHVYWYRQLPEEGLKFMVYLQKENIIDESGMPKERFSAEFPKEGPSILRIQQVVRGDSAAYFCASSPSDTLGQYFGPGTRLTVT.